The 8 T cell receptor beta chains listed next were all sequenced from one sample in a study of blood T cell repertoires in COVID-19. The protocol was immunoSEQ multiplex PCR, while the TCRdb copy is restricted to in-frame clones and leaves out a portion. The sample has 90,000 to 130,000 clones, roughly 85% seen once. The source material was peripheral blood. The receptors shown here come from a human donor in a cohort sampled during active COVID-19.

The genes are TRBV2 and TRBJ2-5; TRBD2 aligns across 12 bases. Trimming took 7 bases from V and 4 from J; bases not matched to a gene: 10. The germline gives CDR1 SNHLY, CDR2 FYNNEI. CDR3 length: 16 residues. This CDR3 is CASNLGLAGGLETQYF. The CDR3 DNA is TGTGCCAGCAACCTAGGGCTAGCGGGGGGGTTAGAGACCCAGTACTTC.

The rearrangement joins TRBV4-1 to TRBJ1-2; the match to TRBD1 covers 9 bases. The CDR3 runs 14 residues. With V trimmed by 0 bases and J by 7 bases, 3 bases remained unmatched. Germline CDR1 is MGHRA and CDR2 is YSYEKL. The CDR3 loop reads CASSQEPGQGGYTF. The CDR3 nucleotides are TGCGCCAGCAGCCAAGAGCCGGGACAGGGTGGCTACACCTTC.

The chain recombines TRBV9 with TRBJ1-6, with a tentative D call TRBD1 (6 bases). V was pared by 0 bases and J by 7 bases, with 14 bases between. The length of the CDR3 is 16 residues. Germline values: CDR1 SGDLS, CDR2 YYNGEE. DNA for the CDR3: TGTGCCAGCAGCGTAGATCCAGGGGTCGGCAATTCACCCCTCCACTTT. Its protein is CASSVDPGVGNSPLHF.

CDR3 residues: CASEDRARFGSYEQYF. The CDR3 DNA sequence: TGTGCCAGCGAGGACAGGGCTAGGTTTGGCTCCTACGAGCAGTACTTC. V and J are TRBV6-6 and TRBJ2-7; 8 bases are a match to TRBD1. Germline assignment: CDR1 MNHNY and CDR2 SVGAGI (reference sequence). J gave up 0 bases and V 8 bases, and 12 bases lay outside the gene matches. CDR3 length equals 16 residues.

V gene TRBV7-9 combines with J gene TRBJ2-5; D gene uncertain. Trimming shortened V by 2 bases and J by 6 bases, and 4 bases separated the two germline ends. CDR1 SEHNR and CDR2 FQNEAQ come from the germline V gene (reference sequence). The CDR3 is made up of 11 amino acids. The CDR3 region is CASSLSQTQYF. The CDR3 DNA follows: TGTGCCAGCAGCTTATCTCAGACCCAGTACTTC.

This rearrangement joins TRBV7-9 to TRBJ2-7; no reliable D call. The CDR3 extends over 14 amino acids. Trimming took 5 bases from V and 0 from J, leaving 11 bases between them. The germline V gene encodes CDR1 SEHNR and CDR2 FQNEAQ (reference sequence). CDR3 DNA sequence: TGTGCCAGCAGCCAGACTCCTATCTCCTACGAGCAGTACTTC. Translation gives CASSQTPISYEQYF.

The J gene is TRBJ2-5, the V gene TRBV7-9; tentative D call: TRBD1 (5 bases). V dropped 2 bases and J dropped 0 bases, with 7 bases sitting between them. CDR1 SEHNR and CDR2 FQNEAQ come from the germline V gene (reference sequence). CDR3 length: 14 amino acids. CDR3 DNA sequence: TGTGCCAGCAGCTTACAGGGCTACCAAGAGACCCAGTACTTC. Its translation: CASSLQGYQETQYF. The variable domain in full, with the rest retrieved from reference TRBV7-9 and TRBJ2-5, is DTGVSQNPRHKITKRGQNVTFRCDPISEHNRLYWYRQTLGQGPEFLTYFQNEAQLEKSRLLSDRFSAERPKGSFSTLEIQRTEQGDSAMYLCASSLQGYQETQYFGPGTRLLVL.

The chain combines TRBV5-4 with TRBJ2-7, with unresolved D. Germline V CDR1 and CDR2: SGHNT, YYREEE (reference sequence). This CDR3 is built from 13 residues. V was pared by 1 base and J by 0 bases, with 5 bases between. CDR3 in DNA: TGTGCCAGCAGCTTGCCCAACTCCTACGAGCAGTACTTC. Protein: CASSLPNSYEQYF. Full variable domain (missing parts from reference TRBV5-4 and TRBJ2-7): ETGVTQSPTHLIKTRGQQVTLRCSSQSGHNTVSWYQQALGQGPQFIFQYYREEENGRGNFPPRFSGLQFPNYSSELNVNALELDDSALYLCASSLPNSYEQYFGPGTRLTVT.